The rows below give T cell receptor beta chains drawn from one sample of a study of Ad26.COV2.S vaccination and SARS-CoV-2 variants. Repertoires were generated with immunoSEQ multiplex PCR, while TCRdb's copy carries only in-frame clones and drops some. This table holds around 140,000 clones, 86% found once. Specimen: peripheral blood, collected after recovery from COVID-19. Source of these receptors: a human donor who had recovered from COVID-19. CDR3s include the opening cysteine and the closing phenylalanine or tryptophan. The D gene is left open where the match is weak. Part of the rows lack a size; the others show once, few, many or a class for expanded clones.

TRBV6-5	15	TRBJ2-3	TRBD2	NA	CASRLAGGSRDTQYF	TGTGCCAGCAGACTAGCGGGGGGGTCTAGAGATACGCAGTATTTT
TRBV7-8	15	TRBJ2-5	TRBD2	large	CASSSTSGGEETQYF	TGTGCCAGCAGTTCGACTAGCGGGGGAGAGGAGACCCAGTACTTC
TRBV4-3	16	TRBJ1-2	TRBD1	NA	CASSQTRQGIIAGYTF	TGCGCCAGCAGCCAAACCCGACAGGGGATAATCGCGGGCTACACCTTC
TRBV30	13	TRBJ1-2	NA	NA	CASQPRGRDGYTF	TGTGCCTCCCAGCCCAGGGGTCGGGATGGCTACACCTTC
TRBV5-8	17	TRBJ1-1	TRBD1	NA	CASSPRQGLGLDTEAFF	TGTGCCAGCAGCCCTCGACAGGGGTTGGGGTTGGATACTGAAGCTTTCTTT
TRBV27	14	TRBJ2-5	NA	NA	CASSFVGAQETQYF	TGTGCCAGCAGTTTCGTAGGGGCCCAAGAGACCCAGTACTTC
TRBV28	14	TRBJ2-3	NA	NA	CASKPRLESDTQYF	TGTGCCAGCAAGCCCCGTCTAGAATCAGATACGCAGTATTTT
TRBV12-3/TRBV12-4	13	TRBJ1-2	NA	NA	CASSLRQAYGYTF	TGTGCCAGCAGTTTAAGGCAGGCGTATGGCTACACCTTC
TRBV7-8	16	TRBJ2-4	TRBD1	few	CASSLSGTGSSKIQYF	TGTGCCAGCAGCTTATCCGGGACAGGGTCTTCAAAAATTCAGTACTTC
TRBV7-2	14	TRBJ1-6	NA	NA	CASSLTGSNSPLHF	TGTGCCAGCAGCTTAACAGGGAGCAATTCACCCCTCCACTTT
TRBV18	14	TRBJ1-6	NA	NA	CASSNGGNNSPLHF	TGTGCCAGCTCAAACGGGGGAAATAATTCACCCCTCCACTTT
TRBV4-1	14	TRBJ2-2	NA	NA	CASRLGLDTGELFF	TGCGCCAGCCGACTAGGGCTCGACACCGGGGAGCTGTTTTTT
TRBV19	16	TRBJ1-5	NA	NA	CASSIRRAGIGQPQHF	TGTGCCAGTAGTATCCGAAGGGCAGGGATAGGCCAGCCCCAGCATTTT
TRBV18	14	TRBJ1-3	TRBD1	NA	CASSPDRVGNTIYF	TGTGCCAGCTCACCGGACAGGGTTGGAAACACCATATATTTT
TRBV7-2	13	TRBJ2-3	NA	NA	CASSLAGADTQYF	TGTGCCAGCAGCTTAGCAGGGGCGGATACGCAGTATTTT
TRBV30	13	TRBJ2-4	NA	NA	CAWGQGAKNIQYF	TGTGCCTGGGGACAAGGCGCCAAAAACATTCAGTACTTC
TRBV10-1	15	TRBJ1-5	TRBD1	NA	CALKPGQRMSQPQHF	TGCGCCCTCAAACCGGGACAGAGAATGAGTCAGCCCCAGCATTTT
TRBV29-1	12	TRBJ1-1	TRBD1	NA	CSADRGYTEAFF	TGCAGCGCTGACAGGGGATACACTGAAGCTTTCTTT
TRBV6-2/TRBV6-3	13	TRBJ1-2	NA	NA	CASSYQDFYGYTF	TGTGCCAGCAGTTATCAGGACTTCTATGGCTACACCTTC
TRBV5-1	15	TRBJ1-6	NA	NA	CASQKGGSYNSPLHF	TGCGCCAGCCAAAAGGGGGGATCGTATAATTCACCCCTCCACTTT
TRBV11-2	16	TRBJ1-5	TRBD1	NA	CASSAGQGSTNQPQHF	TGTGCCAGCAGCGCGGGACAGGGGTCTACCAATCAGCCCCAGCATTTT
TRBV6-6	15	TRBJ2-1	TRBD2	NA	CASSYGSGGAYEQFF	TGTGCCAGCTCTTACGGTAGCGGGGGGGCCTATGAGCAGTTCTTC